Here is one T cell receptor beta chain with its context. What it binds is not known. Repertoires were generated with immunoSEQ multiplex PCR, while TCRdb's copy carries only in-frame clones and drops some. The profile covers some 74,000 clones, with around 82% appearing a single time and 7% to 7.5% taken by the ten largest. The entry originates in a study of radiotherapy plus CTLA-4 blockade in lung cancer. Study details: Of all patients, around 19% responded objectively and 25% to 35% showed disease control.

General study points: After radiotherapy and ipilimumab, tumor-derived clones expanded in peripheral blood.

V lost 10 bases and J 9 bases, leaving 17 bases between the germline ends. Germline loops: CDR1 SGHRS, CDR2 YFSETQ. The CDR3 has 13 residues. The origin of this receptor is a human donor with non-small cell lung cancer who had a complete response to radiotherapy plus ipilimumab. The sample consisted of peripheral blood, taken from a patient treated with radiotherapy plus ipilimumab. V is TRBV5-1 and J is TRBJ1-6, with D tentatively TRBD1 (5 bases). The CDR3 reads CASRVGESSPLHF. CDR3 sequence (DNA): TGCGCCTCCAGGGTCGGTGAGAGTTCACCCCTCCACTTT.